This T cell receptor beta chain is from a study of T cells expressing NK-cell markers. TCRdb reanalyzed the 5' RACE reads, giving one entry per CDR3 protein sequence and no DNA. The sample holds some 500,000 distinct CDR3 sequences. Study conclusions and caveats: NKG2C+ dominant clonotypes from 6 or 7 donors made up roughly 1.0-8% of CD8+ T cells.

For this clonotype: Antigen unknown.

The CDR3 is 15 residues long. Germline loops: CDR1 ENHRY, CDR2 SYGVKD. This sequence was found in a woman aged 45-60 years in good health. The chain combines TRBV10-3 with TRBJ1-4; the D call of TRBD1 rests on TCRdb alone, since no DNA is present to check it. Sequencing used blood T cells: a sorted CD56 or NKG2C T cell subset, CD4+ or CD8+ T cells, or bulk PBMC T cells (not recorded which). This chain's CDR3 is CAISDGTDPTEKLFF.